This T cell receptor (beta chain) was recovered during a study of neurological immune-mediated disorders. The CDR3 is 15 amino acids. The germline V gene encodes CDR1 SGHTA and CDR2 FQGNSA. V dropped 5 bases and J dropped 5 bases, with 18 bases sitting between them. In regard to this clonotype: This clone may be a read error of a much larger clone one base away.

Time point meaning: longitudinal time-point 2. Synthesis of cDNA was carried out by template-switch 5'RACE. The reaction used 10-nucleotide random UMIs. TCRdb independently ran MiXCR on the 5' RACE reads; one entry per CDR3 protein. Counted here are tens of thousands of distinct CDR3 sequences, roughly 13% occurring once; the ten biggest clones make up approximately 4.5%. The chain is built from TRBV7-2 and TRBJ2-5; TRBD2 is a possible D gene (6 bases). Sequenced sample: PBMCs. The receptor was derived from a female donor with HTLV-1-associated myelopathy (HAM/TSP). This chain's CDR3 is CASSPWTINGETQYF. CDR3 in DNA: TGTGCCAGCAGCCCCTGGACTATCAACGGGGAGACCCAGTACTTC.